These T cell receptor beta chains were read from a single sample in a study of CD8 T cells in Susac syndrome. TCRdb reprocessed the immunoSEQ multiplex PCR reads via MiXCR and lists one record per CDR3 protein. In the table there are more than 200,000 distinct CDR3 sequences, 92% of which are singletons. Sequencing input: CD8+ T cells from PBMCs. The receptor source for this set is a human donor with multiple sclerosis. The CDR3 runs from the conserved cysteine through the conserved F or W. A D gene is named only where the DNA matches it firmly. The size of a clone is reported for some rows only, either as once, few or many, or as a class for expanded clones.

d_gene | abundance | j_gene | v_gene | CDR3nt | CDR3aa
NA | NA | TRBJ1-1 | TRBV10-3 | TGTGCCATAGGCGTGGGCCGCACTGAAGCTTTCTTT | CAIGVGRTEAFF
TRBD2 | NA | TRBJ2-5 | TRBV10-2 | TGCGCCAGCAGTGAGCCGACTAGCGGGGTACAAGAGACCCAGTACTTC | CASSEPTSGVQETQYF
TRBD1 | once | TRBJ2-7 | TRBV5-1 | TGCGCCAGCAGCTCCGTGATAGCGACAGGGGGGCACGAGCAGTACTTC | CASSSVIATGGHEQYF
NA | NA | TRBJ2-5 | TRBV12-3/TRBV12-4 | TGTGCCAGCAGTTCAGGGACGGAACAAGAGACCCAGTACTTC | CASSSGTEQETQYF
TRBD2 | once | TRBJ2-7 | TRBV4-3 | TGCGCCAGCAGCCAAGATGGTCGGGAGGGCCTATACTTC | CASSQDGREGLYF
TRBD1 | NA | TRBJ2-7 | TRBV6-2/TRBV6-3 | TGTGCCAGCAGTCCCCAGGGGGCCTCCTACGAGCAGTACTTC | CASSPQGASYEQYF
TRBD2 | NA | TRBJ2-7 | TRBV11-2 | TGTGCCAGCAGCTTAGATCTAGCGGGGGCCTCCTACGAGCAGTACTTC | CASSLDLAGASYEQYF
TRBD2 | NA | TRBJ2-3 | TRBV2 | TGTGCCAGCAGTGAAAGGCTAGCGGGAGTGGATACGCAGTATTTT | CASSERLAGVDTQYF
NA | NA | TRBJ1-1 | TRBV7-8 | TGTGCCAGCAGCTTAAGACCGCTTACTGAAGCTTTCTTT | CASSLRPLTEAFF
TRBD2 | once | TRBJ2-1 | TRBV5-1 | TGCGCCAGCAGCTTGTCACTAGCGGGGGGGAAAACGGCCTACAATGAGCAGTTCTTC | CASSLSLAGGKTAYNEQFF
TRBD2 | NA | TRBJ2-5 | TRBV6-5 | TGTGCCAGCAGTCACACGGGACTAGCGGGGAGCCAGTACTTC | CASSHTGLAGSQYF
NA | NA | TRBJ1-6 | TRBV7-6 | TGTGCCAGCAGCGTACAGGAAAATAATTCACCCCTCCACTTT | CASSVQENNSPLHF
TRBD1 | NA | TRBJ1-4 | TRBV2 | TGTGCCGCAGCAAGGAGACAGGGAGTAATCGAAAAACTGTTTTTT | CAAARRQGVIEKLFF
TRBD1 | NA | TRBJ1-4 | TRBV6-5 | TGTGCCAGCAGTCCGACCTACTCGGACAGGACAAAACTGTTTTTT | CASSPTYSDRTKLFF